This T cell receptor (beta chain) was identified in a study of vaccination and CD4 T cells after COVID-19 (dated by TCRdb to between 2021 and 2024). Regarding the research as a whole: SARS-CoV-2 positivity had been established in the convalescent patients by nasal swab PCR, and mild disease was recorded in several of these patients and severe disease in one. Control cultures used a CEFX viral epitope pool as positive control, an HIV-1 Nef peptide pool as negative control, or no peptide. Post-COVID blood samples were collected from convalescent patients a median of roughly 100 days after diagnosis, with a range of roughly 30 to 161 days. Participants got two doses of the Pfizer-BioNTech BNT162b2 vaccine (n=8) or two doses of the Moderna mRNA-1273 vaccine (n=2). Post-vaccine blood samples were collected a median of about 72 days after the second vaccine dose, ranging from about 14 to 241 days. In around 9 COVID-19 convalescent patients and 4 infection-naive healthy vaccine recipients, researchers compared the spike-specific CD4+ TCR repertoire from before mRNA vaccination with the repertoire from after. Six males and four females were included in the convalescent cohort, with two Hispanic individuals, seven Caucasians, two Asians and one multiracial person represented. Overlapping spike peptide pools from SARS-CoV-2 and from the common cold coronaviruses HCoV-NL63, HCoV-OC43 and HCoV-229E were used as culture stimuli.

Library prep was done by PCR. TCR sequencing of DNA from cultured CD4+ T cells used the Oncomine TCR Beta short-read assay at the Johns Hopkins FTIC core. Genomic DNA was extracted from the cultured CD4+ T cells with the QIAamp micro DNA kit. Oncomine TCR Beta libraries from cultured CD4+ T cells were pooled using unique dual indexes and sequenced on an Illumina iSeq 100. As for how the authors treated the data: Non-productive sequences were removed, and CDR3s not starting with C, not ending with F or W, or shorter than 7 amino acids were discarded. Antigen-specific clonotypes were identified with the MANAFEST web application by comparing peptide-stimulated wells with reference and other culture wells. Positive clones required FDR below 0.05, an odds ratio above 5, and productive frequency above 0.1% in at least two of three replicate wells. Clonotypes that were significantly expanded in both SARS-CoV-2 spike wells and at least one common cold coronavirus spike condition were defined as cross-reactive. CDR3 homology was assessed with Levenshtein distances (stringdist) and unrooted phylogenetic trees (ape) in R version 3.6.1. Using fastp at Q25 and MiXCR, TCRdb reprocessed the public reads and kept productive beta chains. A single entry per CDR3 protein holds the most common genes and DNA from its merged rows. The V and J calls were determined by TCRdb, not by the authors. The sample records about 20,000 distinct CDR3 sequences, roughly 56% of which are singletons. The ten largest clones capture roughly an eighth of the sample.

The sample's treatment or condition label is to be understood as: roughly ten-day PBMC culture with coronavirus spike peptide pools or control peptides (ViraFEST assay). To expand antigen-specific T cells with peptide pools and then pick out the expanded clonotypes through TCR sequencing, the study relied on the ViraFEST assay. Positive SARS-CoV-2 PCR tests in the convalescent patients dated from March to December 2020, before Alpha, Beta and Delta variants emerged in the United States. Each well held two million PBMCs cultured with about 9.8 ug/ml peptide pools in IMDM containing around 5% human AB serum and around 10 IU/ml IL-2. On days 3 and 7, half of the culture medium was replaced with fresh IL-2-containing medium. Once the cells had been in culture for ten to eleven days, the EasySep CD4+ T cell isolation kit was used to isolate CD4+ T cells by negative selection. Ficoll-Paque Plus gradient centrifugation was used to isolate PBMCs from whole blood, and the isolated PBMCs were then either used fresh or cryopreserved at -140C. Culture conditions were generally each tested in triplicate wells.

The CDR3, from cysteine to phenylalanine, totals 13 residues. Only CDR3 DNA remains: 39 bases, in frame from the first base. From V the trimming removes 6 bases and from J it removes 7 bases, while the gene matches leave 8 bases of the junction unaccounted for. The research as a whole found: The number of convalescent patients in the study was relatively small, and the study did not examine early timepoints following natural infection. An increase in the median number of SARS-CoV-2-reactive clonotypes from 20 to 25 after infection to a few dozen after vaccination was observed, but the change was not found to be significant. Of the vaccine-specific clones in convalescent patients, 304 of 307, or nearly all, reacted only to SARS-CoV-2 spike and did not cross-react with common cold coronaviruses. In convalescent patients, a median approximately 86% of post-vaccine SARS-CoV-2-reactive clones were detected only after vaccination, and vaccine-specific priming was suggested by this finding.

On this clonotype itself: Its antigen remains unidentified. Nothing much larger sits one base from this clone, and base qualities are not available.

The chain couples TRBV12-3 or TRBV12-4 to TRBJ1-2, with 7 bases matching TRBD1. Sequences were obtained from CD4+ T cells from blood, cultured in vitro. This sequence originates from a human donor who had recovered from COVID-19. The DNA sequence follows: TGTGCCAGCAGCTCCGGGACAGAGTCTGGCTACACCTTC. Its translation is CASSSGTESGYTF.